This is a list of T cell receptor beta chains from one sample in a study of shared clonotypes between healthy human individuals. Libraries were prepared by immunoSEQ multiplex PCR; TCRdb keeps only in-frame clonotypes and omits some of them. Found here are 2,500,000 or so clones, approximately 90% of them singletons; the top ten hold approximately 0.4%. Sequenced sample: naive CD4+ T cells from PBMCs. These receptor sequences come from a man younger than 35 in good health. Some clones in this sample may be carry-over from other donors' samples. The CDR3 runs from the conserved cysteine through the conserved F or W. Each record gives: V gene, D gene, clone size, J gene, CDR3 protein, CDR3 DNA. The D gene is left open where the match is weak. For some rows the clone size is stated as once, few or many, or as a class when expanded; others skip it.

v_call: TRBV5-1
d_call: .
clone_size: .
j_call: TRBJ2-1
cdr3_aa: CASSLAASHNEQFF
cdr3_nt: TGCGCCAGCAGCTTGGCGGCCTCACACAATGAGCAGTTCTTC

v_call: TRBV6-1
d_call: TRBD2
clone_size: .
j_call: TRBJ2-3
cdr3_aa: CASSGLRGRSSDTQYF
cdr3_nt: TGTGCCAGCAGTGGTTTGCGCGGGAGGTCGTCAGATACGCAGTATTTT

v_call: TRBV5-1
d_call: .
clone_size: .
j_call: TRBJ2-7
cdr3_aa: CASSPGPYPVEQYF
cdr3_nt: TGCGCCAGCAGCCCCGGGCCCTACCCCGTCGAGCAGTACTTC

v_call: TRBV6-5
d_call: .
clone_size: once
j_call: TRBJ2-1
cdr3_aa: CASSYSSGVYNEQFF
cdr3_nt: TGTGCCAGCAGTTACTCGTCAGGAGTCTACAATGAGCAGTTCTTC

v_call: TRBV28
d_call: TRBD1
clone_size: .
j_call: TRBJ1-2
cdr3_aa: CASQKQGALGRGYTF
cdr3_nt: TGTGCCAGCCAAAAACAGGGGGCGCTAGGGAGAGGCTACACCTTC

v_call: TRBV4-1
d_call: .
clone_size: .
j_call: TRBJ2-2
cdr3_aa: CASSYPGVGTGELFF
cdr3_nt: TGCGCCAGCTCCTACCCGGGGGTGGGGACCGGGGAGCTGTTTTTT

v_call: TRBV19
d_call: .
clone_size: .
j_call: TRBJ1-5
cdr3_aa: CASSLMRGSRQPQHF
cdr3_nt: TGTGCCAGTAGTCTCATGAGAGGGTCCAGGCAGCCCCAGCATTTT

v_call: TRBV2
d_call: TRBD2
clone_size: .
j_call: TRBJ2-7
cdr3_aa: CASSEGVAGGNEQYF
cdr3_nt: TGTGCCAGCAGTGAAGGGGTAGCGGGAGGTAACGAGCAGTACTTC

v_call: TRBV6-6
d_call: TRBD1
clone_size: .
j_call: TRBJ2-4
cdr3_aa: CASRSTRDRGVDIQYF
cdr3_nt: TGTGCCAGCAGGAGCACGCGAGACAGGGGGGTAGACATTCAGTACTTC

v_call: TRBV5-1
d_call: .
clone_size: .
j_call: TRBJ1-4
cdr3_aa: CASSLAGALGMDEKLFF
cdr3_nt: TGCGCCAGCAGCTTAGCAGGGGCTCTAGGAATGGATGAAAAACTGTTTTTT

v_call: TRBV5-6
d_call: TRBD2
clone_size: .
j_call: TRBJ2-5
cdr3_aa: CASTGLGLADAKVETQYF
cdr3_nt: TGTGCCAGCACCGGCCTTGGACTAGCGGATGCTAAGGTGGAGACCCAGTACTTC

v_call: TRBV28
d_call: .
clone_size: .
j_call: TRBJ1-5
cdr3_aa: CASSFPGPAHF
cdr3_nt: TGTGCCAGCAGTTTTCCGGGTCCCGCACATTTT

v_call: TRBV19
d_call: .
clone_size: .
j_call: TRBJ2-1
cdr3_aa: CASSTGPEQFF
cdr3_nt: TGTGCCAGTAGTACCGGGCCGGAGCAGTTCTTC

v_call: TRBV4-3
d_call: .
clone_size: .
j_call: TRBJ2-2
cdr3_aa: CASSQGTGTRSKLNTGELFF
cdr3_nt: TGCGCCAGCAGCCAAGGCACCGGGACAAGGTCGAAACTAAACACCGGGGAGCTGTTTTTT

v_call: TRBV6-5
d_call: .
clone_size: .
j_call: TRBJ2-7
cdr3_aa: CASSRPGLGEQYF
cdr3_nt: TGTGCCAGCAGTCGCCCGGGGCTGGGGGAGCAGTACTTC

v_call: TRBV28
d_call: .
clone_size: .
j_call: TRBJ1-2
cdr3_aa: CASSKGGVQLSYGYTF
cdr3_nt: TGTGCCAGCAGTAAAGGAGGGGTCCAACTATCCTATGGCTACACCTTC

v_call: TRBV11-2
d_call: .
clone_size: .
j_call: TRBJ1-1
cdr3_aa: CASSSAPLRNEAFF
cdr3_nt: TGTGCCAGCAGCTCAGCCCCCCTTAGGAATGAAGCTTTCTTT

v_call: TRBV7-9
d_call: .
clone_size: .
j_call: TRBJ2-7
cdr3_aa: CASSLGGAVIYEQYF
cdr3_nt: TGTGCCAGCAGCTTAGGCGGGGCCGTCATTTACGAGCAGTACTTC

v_call: TRBV28
d_call: .
clone_size: .
j_call: TRBJ1-3
cdr3_aa: CASSWGTGSGNTIYF
cdr3_nt: TGTGCCAGCAGTTGGGGAACAGGGTCCGGAAACACCATATATTTT

v_call: TRBV4-1
d_call: .
clone_size: .
j_call: TRBJ1-1
cdr3_aa: CASSQAGDMTEAFF
cdr3_nt: TGCGCCAGCAGCCAGGCAGGGGATATGACTGAAGCTTTCTTT

v_call: TRBV10-3
d_call: TRBD2
clone_size: once
j_call: TRBJ2-2
cdr3_aa: CAISGGRGLAGSTGELFF
cdr3_nt: TGTGCCATCAGTGGGGGGAGAGGACTAGCGGGATCCACCGGGGAGCTGTTTTTT

v_call: TRBV28
d_call: .
clone_size: few
j_call: TRBJ1-1
cdr3_aa: CASIGGGEAFF
cdr3_nt: TGTGCCAGCATAGGCGGGGGGGAAGCTTTCTTT

v_call: TRBV10-3
d_call: TRBD2
clone_size: .
j_call: TRBJ2-1
cdr3_aa: CAIKAGGFYNEQFF
cdr3_nt: TGTGCCATCAAGGCGGGGGGGTTCTACAATGAGCAGTTCTTC

v_call: TRBV5-8
d_call: .
clone_size: .
j_call: TRBJ2-6
cdr3_aa: CASSLRGAGANVLTF
cdr3_nt: TGTGCCAGCAGCTTGAGGGGGGCTGGGGCCAACGTCCTGACTTTC

v_call: TRBV18
d_call: .
clone_size: .
j_call: TRBJ2-1
cdr3_aa: CASSYLEQGLNNEQFF
cdr3_nt: TGTGCCAGCTCGTACCTGGAACAGGGTTTAAACAATGAGCAGTTCTTC

v_call: TRBV6-5
d_call: TRBD1
clone_size: .
j_call: TRBJ2-7
cdr3_aa: CASSPRTGASYEQYF
cdr3_nt: TGTGCCAGCAGTCCTCGGACAGGGGCCTCCTACGAGCAGTACTTC

v_call: TRBV6-1
d_call: .
clone_size: .
j_call: TRBJ1-2
cdr3_aa: CASSGWTENTF
cdr3_nt: TGTGCCAGCAGTGGGTGGACGGAGAACACCTTC

v_call: TRBV5-1
d_call: TRBD1
clone_size: .
j_call: TRBJ1-1
cdr3_aa: CASSFVTGGADTEAFF
cdr3_nt: TGCGCCAGCAGTTTCGTCACAGGGGGCGCGGACACTGAAGCTTTCTTT

v_call: TRBV9
d_call: TRBD1
clone_size: .
j_call: TRBJ2-3
cdr3_aa: CASSVGTGGFRTDTQYF
cdr3_nt: TGTGCCAGCAGCGTGGGAACAGGGGGCTTTCGGACAGATACGCAGTATTTT

v_call: TRBV11-3
d_call: .
clone_size: once
j_call: TRBJ2-7
cdr3_aa: CASSKTRGEQYF
cdr3_nt: TGTGCCAGCAGCAAGACTAGAGGCGAGCAGTACTTC

v_call: TRBV28
d_call: .
clone_size: .
j_call: TRBJ2-5
cdr3_aa: CASSSSGQSGTQYF
cdr3_nt: TGTGCCAGCAGTTCAAGCGGGCAATCTGGGACCCAGTACTTC

v_call: TRBV5-6
d_call: .
clone_size: .
j_call: TRBJ1-5
cdr3_aa: CASSSAAHGRGSQPQHF
cdr3_nt: TGTGCCAGCAGCTCAGCCGCTCACGGAAGGGGTTCTCAGCCCCAGCATTTT

v_call: TRBV19
d_call: TRBD2
clone_size: .
j_call: TRBJ2-7
cdr3_aa: CASSRTSTRPGEQYF
cdr3_nt: TGTGCCAGTAGTAGGACTAGCACTAGGCCGGGGGAGCAGTACTTC

v_call: TRBV6-1
d_call: TRBD2
clone_size: .
j_call: TRBJ2-5
cdr3_aa: CASSRTSLETQYF
cdr3_nt: TGTGCCAGCAGCCGGACTAGTCTAGAGACCCAGTACTTC

v_call: TRBV5-6
d_call: TRBD1
clone_size: .
j_call: TRBJ1-1
cdr3_aa: CASSWRTGDTEAFF
cdr3_nt: TGTGCCAGCAGCTGGCGGACAGGGGACACTGAAGCTTTCTTT

v_call: TRBV12-5
d_call: TRBD1
clone_size: .
j_call: TRBJ1-2
cdr3_aa: CASGLVGGGGGYTF
cdr3_nt: TGTGCTAGTGGTTTGGTAGGAGGGGGCGGTGGCTACACCTTC

v_call: TRBV5-1
d_call: .
clone_size: once
j_call: TRBJ1-2
cdr3_aa: CASSSTTTNYGYTF
cdr3_nt: TGCGCCAGCAGCTCAACCACAACTAACTATGGCTACACCTTC

v_call: TRBV7-9
d_call: TRBD1
clone_size: .
j_call: TRBJ2-6
cdr3_aa: CASSLGGQGKGGANVLTF
cdr3_nt: TGTGCCAGCAGCTTAGGGGGACAGGGTAAGGGTGGGGCCAACGTCCTGACTTTC

v_call: TRBV4-3
d_call: TRBD1
clone_size: .
j_call: TRBJ1-2
cdr3_aa: CASSARDRGMGGYTF
cdr3_nt: TGCGCCAGCAGCGCCCGGGACAGGGGTATGGGTGGCTACACCTTC

v_call: TRBV5-1
d_call: .
clone_size: .
j_call: TRBJ2-3
cdr3_aa: CASSPPTSEDTQYF
cdr3_nt: TGCGCCAGCAGCCCCCCAACCTCCGAAGATACGCAGTATTTT

v_call: TRBV11-2
d_call: .
clone_size: .
j_call: TRBJ2-3
cdr3_aa: CASSPLGTLSTDTQYF
cdr3_nt: TGTGCCAGCAGCCCCTTGGGGACCCTTAGCACAGATACGCAGTATTTT

v_call: TRBV6-5
d_call: .
clone_size: .
j_call: TRBJ1-1
cdr3_aa: CASSYVGTEAFF
cdr3_nt: TGTGCCAGCAGTTACGTGGGCACTGAAGCTTTCTTT

v_call: TRBV10-3
d_call: .
clone_size: .
j_call: TRBJ2-7
cdr3_aa: CAISESTHYEQYF
cdr3_nt: TGTGCCATCAGTGAGTCGACGCACTACGAGCAGTACTTC

v_call: TRBV7-6
d_call: .
clone_size: once
j_call: TRBJ2-1
cdr3_aa: CASSFVAGEQFF
cdr3_nt: TGTGCCAGCAGCTTCGTCGCCGGTGAGCAGTTCTTC

v_call: TRBV7-3
d_call: .
clone_size: .
j_call: TRBJ1-3
cdr3_aa: CASSLIAGAGNTIYF
cdr3_nt: TGTGCCAGCAGCTTAATCGCAGGGGCGGGAAACACCATATATTTT

v_call: TRBV28
d_call: TRBD1
clone_size: .
j_call: TRBJ2-1
cdr3_aa: CASSQWGDRIF
cdr3_nt: TGTGCCAGCAGCCAATGGGGGGACAGGATCTTC

v_call: TRBV7-9
d_call: .
clone_size: .
j_call: TRBJ2-7
cdr3_aa: CASTPATWGGEQYF
cdr3_nt: TGTGCCAGCACCCCGGCGACTTGGGGCGGCGAGCAGTACTTC

v_call: TRBV30
d_call: TRBD2
clone_size: .
j_call: TRBJ2-7
cdr3_aa: CAWSRASGRANYEQYF
cdr3_nt: TGTGCCTGGAGTAGGGCTAGCGGGAGGGCCAATTACGAGCAGTACTTC

v_call: TRBV10-3
d_call: .
clone_size: .
j_call: TRBJ1-1
cdr3_aa: CAISESTIMNTEAFF
cdr3_nt: TGTGCCATCAGTGAGTCGACTATCATGAACACTGAAGCTTTCTTT

v_call: TRBV2
d_call: TRBD1
clone_size: .
j_call: TRBJ1-4
cdr3_aa: CASMGGQAGEKLFF
cdr3_nt: TGTGCCAGCATGGGAGGACAGGCCGGTGAAAAACTGTTTTTT

v_call: TRBV30
d_call: TRBD1
clone_size: .
j_call: TRBJ1-1
cdr3_aa: CLLGTGVNTEAFF
cdr3_nt: TGTCTTCTGGGTACAGGGGTGAACACTGAAGCTTTCTTT

v_call: TRBV5-1
d_call: .
clone_size: .
j_call: TRBJ2-5
cdr3_aa: CASSFGGMETQYF
cdr3_nt: TGCGCCAGCAGCTTTGGGGGGATGGAGACCCAGTACTTC

v_call: TRBV28
d_call: TRBD1
clone_size: .
j_call: TRBJ2-2
cdr3_aa: CASSLSWTGYTGELFF
cdr3_nt: TGTGCCAGCAGTTTATCCTGGACAGGGTACACCGGGGAGCTGTTTTTT

v_call: TRBV13
d_call: .
clone_size: .
j_call: TRBJ2-1
cdr3_aa: CASSLARYSYNEQFF
cdr3_nt: TGTGCCAGCAGCTTAGCTCGGTACTCCTACAATGAGCAGTTCTTC